This T cell receptor beta chain was recorded in a study of blood T cell repertoires in COVID-19. Original methodology: The assay estimated nucleated cells by amplifying reference gene primers. Sequencing was performed with immunoSEQ multiplex PCR; in TCRdb, only in-frame clones are kept and a portion is missing. From that table come the V and J calls and clone size; the DNA was used to work out D and trimming. The repertoire has roughly 260,000 clones, about nine tenths of them found once; the top ten carry 3.7%. Sequences were obtained from peripheral blood. The sequence was collected from a woman aged 40 to 50 with acute or convalescent COVID-19.

CDR3 loop: CASSAIDRGQGKYSPLHF. DNA of the CDR3: TGTGCCAGCAGTGCCATCGACCGGGGACAGGGGAAGTATTCACCCCTCCACTTT. The rearrangement joins TRBV6-1 to TRBJ1-6, with 10 bases matching TRBD1. This CDR3 contains 18 residues. Germline V lookup: CDR1 MNHNS, CDR2 SASEGT. Trimming took 4 bases from V and 8 from J; bases not matched to a gene: 14.